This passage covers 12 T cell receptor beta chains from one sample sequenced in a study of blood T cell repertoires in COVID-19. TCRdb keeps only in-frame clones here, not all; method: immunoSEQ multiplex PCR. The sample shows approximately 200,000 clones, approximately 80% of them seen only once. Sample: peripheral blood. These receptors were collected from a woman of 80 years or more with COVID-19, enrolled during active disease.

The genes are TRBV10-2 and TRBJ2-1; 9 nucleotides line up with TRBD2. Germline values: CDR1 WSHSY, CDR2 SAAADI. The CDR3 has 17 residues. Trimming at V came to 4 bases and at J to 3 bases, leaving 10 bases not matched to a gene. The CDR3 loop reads CASSGSSGGQVYNEQFF. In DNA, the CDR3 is TGCGCCAGCAGTGGTAGTAGCGGGGGCCAAGTCTACAATGAGCAGTTCTTC.

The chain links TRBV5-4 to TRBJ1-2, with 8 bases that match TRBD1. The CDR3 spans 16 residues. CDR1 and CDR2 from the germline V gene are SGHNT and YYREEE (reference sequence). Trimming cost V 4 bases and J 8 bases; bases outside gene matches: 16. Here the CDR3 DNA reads TGTGCCAGCAGCCATTCGACCGGGACAGGCCAGCTCGGCTACACCTTC. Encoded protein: CASSHSTGTGQLGYTF.

CDR3 sequence reads: CASSYSEQGHGELFF. The CDR3 DNA sequence: TGTGCCAGCAGTTATAGCGAACAGGGGCACGGGGAGCTGTTTTTT. This sequence joins TRBV6-5 and TRBJ2-2, with 7 bases fitting TRBD1. CDR1 and CDR2 (germline): MNHEY, SVGAGI. The V gene end was trimmed by 3 bases and the J gene end by 7 bases; junction bases not matched to a gene: 8. The CDR3 is 15 residues long.

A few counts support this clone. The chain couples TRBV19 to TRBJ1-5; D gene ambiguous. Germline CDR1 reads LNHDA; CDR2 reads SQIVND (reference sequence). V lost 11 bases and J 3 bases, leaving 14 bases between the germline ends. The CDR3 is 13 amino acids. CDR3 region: CAGSPGFNQPQHF. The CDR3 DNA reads TGTGCCGGATCACCGGGTTTCAATCAGCCCCAGCATTTT.

The CDR3 sequence is CASSQEFIGTLAHEQYF. The CDR3 bases are TGCGCCAGCAGCCAAGAATTCATCGGGACACTGGCCCACGAGCAGTACTTC. The chain uses TRBV4-1 and TRBJ2-7; tentative D call: TRBD1 (6 bases). Germline CDR1 MGHRA, CDR2 YSYEKL. Trimming stripped 0 bases from V and 5 bases from J, with 20 bases between. The length of the CDR3 is 17 residues.

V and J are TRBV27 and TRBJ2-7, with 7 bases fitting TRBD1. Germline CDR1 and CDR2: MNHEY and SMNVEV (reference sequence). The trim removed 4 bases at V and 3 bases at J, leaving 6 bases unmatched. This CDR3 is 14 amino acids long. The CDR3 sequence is CASSSRTGRYEQYF. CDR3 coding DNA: TGTGCCAGCAGTTCGCGGACAGGCCGCTACGAGCAGTACTTC.

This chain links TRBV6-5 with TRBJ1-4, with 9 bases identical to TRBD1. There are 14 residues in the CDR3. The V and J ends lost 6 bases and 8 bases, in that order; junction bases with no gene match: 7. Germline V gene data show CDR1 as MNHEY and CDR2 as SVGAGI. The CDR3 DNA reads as TGTGCCAGCAGCCGAACAGGGGGCTCCGAAAAACTGTTTTTT. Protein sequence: CASSRTGGSEKLFF.

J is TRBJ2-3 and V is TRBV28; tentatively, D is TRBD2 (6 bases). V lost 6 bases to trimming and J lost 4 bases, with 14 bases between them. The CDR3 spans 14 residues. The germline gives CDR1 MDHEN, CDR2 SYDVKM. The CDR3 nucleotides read TGTGCCAGCAGCCCAAACGGGAGCCCAGATACGCAGTATTTT. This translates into CASSPNGSPDTQYF.

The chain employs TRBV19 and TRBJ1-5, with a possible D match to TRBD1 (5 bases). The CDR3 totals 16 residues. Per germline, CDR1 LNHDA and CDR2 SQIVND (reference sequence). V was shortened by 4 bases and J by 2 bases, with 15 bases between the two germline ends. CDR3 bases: TGTGCCAGTAGTACAACAGGCCGATCGGGCAATCAGCCCCAGCATTTT. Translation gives CASSTTGRSGNQPQHF.

The CDR3 sequence: CASSEYGAGGGYTF. CDR3 nucleotides: TGTGCCAGCAGTGAATACGGGGCAGGGGGAGGCTACACCTTC. The chain couples TRBV2 to TRBJ1-2, with 7 bases fitting TRBD1. The germline gives CDR1 SNHLY, CDR2 FYNNEI. This CDR3 has 14 residues. V shed 2 bases and J 8 bases; nucleotides not matched to a gene: 8.

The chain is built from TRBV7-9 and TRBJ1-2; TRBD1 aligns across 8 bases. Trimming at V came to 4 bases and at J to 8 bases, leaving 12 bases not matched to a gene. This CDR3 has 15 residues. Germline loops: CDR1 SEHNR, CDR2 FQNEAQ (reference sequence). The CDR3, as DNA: TGTGCCAGCAGCTCCTCTGACAGGGGTGAGGAAGGCTACACCTTC. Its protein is CASSSSDRGEEGYTF. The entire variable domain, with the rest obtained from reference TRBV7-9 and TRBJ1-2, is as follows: DTGVSQNPRHKITKRGQNVTFRCDPISEHNRLYWYRQTLGQGPEFLTYFQNEAQLEKSRLLSDRFSAERPKGSFSTLEIQRTEQGDSAMYLCASSSSDRGEEGYTFGSGTRLTVV.

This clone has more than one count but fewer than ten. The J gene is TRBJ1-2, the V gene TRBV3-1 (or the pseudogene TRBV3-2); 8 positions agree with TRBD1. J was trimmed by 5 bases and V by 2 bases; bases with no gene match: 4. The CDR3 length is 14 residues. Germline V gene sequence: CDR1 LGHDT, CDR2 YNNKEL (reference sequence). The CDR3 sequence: CASSQNRGSYGYTF. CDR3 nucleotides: TGTGCCAGCAGCCAAAACAGGGGGAGTTATGGCTACACCTTC.